This passage covers 23 T cell receptor beta chains from one sample sequenced in a study of T-cell reconstitution after alpha-beta-depleted transplantation in children (dated by TCRdb to 2016 to 2017). In the paper's terms, the treatment or condition label means: allogeneic hematopoietic cell transplantation with graft depleted of TCRalphabeta T cells and CD19 B cells. The library was made by PCR. The data were produced on an Illumina HiSeq 2500. TCR libraries were prepared with molecular barcoding, using unique molecular identifiers to normalize TCRbeta repertoire quantification. TCRdb reran the public reads through fastp at Q25 and MiXCR, keeping productive beta chains. Every entry covers one CDR3 protein and lists the most common genes and DNA from its rows. The sample data list over 150,000 distinct CDR3 sequences, and approximately 7% of these were observed just once. Of the sample, 5% to 6.5% falls within the top ten clones.

The material sequenced was PBMCs, taken before TCRalphabeta/CD19-depleted stem cell transplant. Receptors originate from a boy between 2 and 10 years old with acute lymphoblastic leukemia, due to receive a stem cell transplant.

At least ten counts were recorded for this clonotype. The chain recombines TRBV25-1 with TRBJ2-7, with D hard to call. V was clipped by 1 base and J by 2 bases, with 9 bases between them. The CDR3 sequence is 14 residues long. Germline CDR1 and CDR2: MGHDK and SYGVNS. CDR3 sequence reads: CASSESFIPYEQYF. The DNA for the CDR3 is TGTGCCAGCAGTGAATCTTTTATCCCCTACGAGCAGTACTTC.

This clonotype was counted at least ten times. The V call is TRBV7-2, the J call TRBJ1-5; 7 nucleotides align to TRBD1. V shed 3 bases and J 1 base; nucleotides not matched to a gene: 3. This CDR3 comprises 15 residues. From germline, CDR1 is SGHTA and CDR2 FQGNSA. The CDR3 reads CASSLVQGSNQPQHF. In nucleotides, the CDR3 is TGTGCCAGCAGCTTGGTACAGGGGAGCAATCAGCCCCAGCATTTT.

This clonotype was picked up many times. The J gene is TRBJ2-2, the V gene TRBV20-1, with 10 bases that match TRBD2. Germline values: CDR1 DFQATT, CDR2 SNEGSKA (reference sequence). The CDR3 loop spans 16 amino acids. V trimming: 0 bases; J trimming: 4 bases; junction bases outside the gene matches: 5. In nucleotides, the CDR3 is TGCAGTGCTAGAGATCTAGCGGGAGCGGTCACCGGGGAGCTGTTTTTT. This codes for CSARDLAGAVTGELFF.

CDR3 bases: TGTGCCAGCAGTTCCCCCTCCCTCGGGGGACCAGATACGCAGTATTTT. It translates to CASSSPSLGGPDTQYF. V and J are TRBV27 and TRBJ2-3, with D tentatively TRBD2 (6 bases). Germline V lookup: CDR1 MNHEY, CDR2 SMNVEV (reference sequence). Trimming pared 4 bases from V and 4 bases from J, leaving 18 bases between. The CDR3 covers 16 residues.

This clonotype has only a few counts. The J gene is TRBJ1-5, the V gene TRBV7-9; TRBD1 is a possible D gene (6 bases). This CDR3 has 14 residues. CDR1 SEHNR and CDR2 FQNEAQ come from the germline V gene (reference sequence). Trimming pared 4 bases from V and 6 bases from J, leaving 13 bases between. The chain's CDR3 is CASSSTGHGQPQHF. DNA of the CDR3: TGTGCCAGCAGCTCGACAGGACACGGTCAGCCCCAGCATTTT.

This clonotype was counted ten times or more. V is TRBV20-1 and J is TRBJ2-1; TRBD1 might be the D (6 bases). CDR1 is DFQATT, CDR2 SNEGSKA, per germline (reference sequence). The CDR3 has 16 amino acids. V was trimmed by 5 bases and J by 0 bases, leaving 17 bases between them. Here the CDR3 DNA reads TGCAGTGCTCCAAGCAGGGGTCGAAGCTCCTACAATGAGCAGTTCTTC. This translates into CSAPSRGRSSYNEQFF.

The chain is built from TRBV7-2 and TRBJ1-2; D possibly corresponds to TRBD1 (5 bases). The length of the CDR3 is 13 residues. V lost 5 bases and J lost 5, with 12 bases in between. Germline CDR1 reads SGHTA; CDR2 reads FQGNSA. The CDR3 sequence: CASSRNTGYGYTF. In DNA form, the CDR3 reads TGTGCCAGCAGCCGTAATACAGGTTATGGCTACACCTTC.

This clonotype was picked up many times. The rearrangement joins TRBV6-5 to TRBJ2-5, with 12 bases lining up with TRBD2. Looked up from germline, CDR1 is MNHEY and CDR2 is SVGAGI. The CDR3 has 16 amino acids. After removal of 4 bases from V and 1 base from J, the junction contained 4 bases not matched to a gene. Here the CDR3 reads CASSWQTSGGQETQYF. For the CDR3, the DNA is TGTGCCAGCAGTTGGCAGACTAGCGGGGGCCAAGAGACCCAGTACTTC.

This clonotype appeared a few times. This chain uses TRBV28 with TRBJ2-7; unclear D gene. The CDR3 length is 14 residues. Germline CDR1 MDHEN, CDR2 SYDVKM. V lost 5 bases and J lost 1, with 12 bases in between. The CDR3 nucleotides read TGTGCCAGCAGTCATCTCACGGCTTCCTACGAGCAGTACTTC. Its protein product is CASSHLTASYEQYF.

There are many counts of this clonotype. V is TRBV5-1 and J is TRBJ2-3; D gene uncertain. The V and J ends lost 5 bases and 1 base respectively, with 5 bases between them. Germline CDR1 SGHRS, CDR2 YFSETQ. The CDR3 contains 12 residues. CDR3 in DNA: TGCGCCAGCAGACTTGGCACAGATACGCAGTATTTT. It encodes CASRLGTDTQYF. The complete variable domain, with remaining parts taken from reference TRBV5-1 and TRBJ2-3, reads KAGVTQTPRYLIKTRGQQVTLSCSPISGHRSVSWYQQTPGQGLQFLFEYFSETQRNKGNFPGRFSGRQFSNSRSEMNVSTLELGDSALYLCASRLGTDTQYFGPGTRLTVL.

In its sample, this clonotype was seen many times. This chain uses TRBV20-1 with TRBJ2-7, with no clear D. Trimming left V 6 bases short and J 3 bases short, with 15 bases between. This CDR3 has 13 amino acids. The V gene's germline CDR1 is DFQATT and CDR2 SNEGSKA (reference sequence). The CDR3 region is CSAQAKDLYEQYF. The CDR3 nucleotides read TGCAGTGCCCAGGCGAAGGACCTCTACGAGCAGTACTTC.

This clonotype was seen repeatedly, ten times or more. The V gene is TRBV4-2, the J gene TRBJ2-3; the match to TRBD2 covers 10 bases. CDR3 size: 15 residues. Trimming at V came to 4 bases and at J to 3 bases, leaving 4 bases not matched to a gene. The germline V gene encodes CDR1 LGHNA and CDR2 YNFKEQ. The CDR3 spells CASSPTTSGTDTQYF. The CDR3 nucleotides are TGTGCCAGCAGCCCAACGACTAGCGGGACAGATACGCAGTATTTT.

V usage is TRBV5-1 and J usage is TRBJ1-2; TRBD1 matches 9 bases. Germline CDR1 reads SGHRS; CDR2 reads YFSETQ. The CDR3 runs to 15 residues. V lost 2 bases to trimming and J lost 6 bases; unmatched junction nucleotides: 8. CDR3 nucleotides: TGCGCCAGCAGCTTACGAGGACAGGGGCCGGATGGCTACACCTTC. Its protein is CASSLRGQGPDGYTF.

This clonotype was detected only a few times. The chain links TRBV5-6 to TRBJ2-7; D call uncertain. V was trimmed by 0 bases and J by 7 bases, leaving 11 bases between them. CDR1 is SGHDT, CDR2 YYEEEE, per germline. The CDR3 loop spans 13 amino acids. CDR3 DNA sequence: TGTGCCAGCAGCTTGGTAGGTCCTCGGGAGCAGTACTTC. Translation gives CASSLVGPREQYF.

This clonotype came up many times. The chain carries TRBV20-1 and TRBJ2-3; 11 bases are a match to TRBD1. CDR1 and CDR2 (germline): DFQATT, SNEGSKA (reference sequence). This CDR3 comprises 13 residues. The DNA of the CDR3 is TGCAGCGGACAGGGGGCTAGCACAGATACGCAGTATTTT. It codes for CSGQGASTDTQYF.

There are many counts of this clonotype. The chain employs TRBV4-3 and TRBJ2-3; D is possibly TRBD2 (5 bases). Per germline, CDR1 LGHNA and CDR2 YSLEER. The CDR3 loop spans 12 amino acids. Trimming pared 1 base from V and 6 bases from J, leaving 5 bases between. The CDR3 DNA reads TGCGCCAGCAGCCAAGCGGGGGATACGCAGTATTTT. The encoded protein is CASSQAGDTQYF.

This clonotype appeared a few times. The V call is TRBV5-1, the J call TRBJ2-3; 7 bases are shared with TRBD1. The CDR3 contains 14 residues. Germline lookup yields CDR1 SGHRS and CDR2 YFSETQ. V gave up 9 bases and J gave up 0 bases; unmatched junction bases: 7. CDR3 sequence: CATGTETSTDTQYF. DNA for the CDR3: TGCGCCACTGGGACAGAGACTAGCACAGATACGCAGTATTTT. Complete variable domain (other parts from reference TRBV5-1 and TRBJ2-3): KAGVTQTPRYLIKTRGQQVTLSCSPISGHRSVSWYQQTPGQGLQFLFEYFSETQRNKGNFPGRFSGRQFSNSRSEMNVSTLELGDSALYLCATGTETSTDTQYFGPGTRLTVL.

The table lists this clonotype with many counts. This chain links TRBV20-1 with TRBJ1-5; 7 nucleotides line up with TRBD1. This CDR3 comprises 15 residues. The J segment lost 1 base and the V segment lost 4 bases, leaving 7 bases of the junction unmatched. The V gene's germline CDR1 is DFQATT and CDR2 SNEGSKA (reference sequence). CDR3 DNA: TGCAGTGCTACCTCCGACAGGGAAAGCAATCAGCCCCAGCATTTT. Protein product: CSATSDRESNQPQHF.

The chain is built from TRBV20-1 and TRBJ1-1; 8 bases match TRBD1. Losses at the gene ends were 2 bases for V and 1 base for J; bases not matched to a gene: 12. The CDR3 runs 17 residues. Germline CDR1 DFQATT, CDR2 SNEGSKA (reference sequence). The CDR3 coding sequence is TGCAGTGCTAGAAAATTCAGACAGGGGACCGCGAACACTGAAGCTTTCTTT. Encoded protein: CSARKFRQGTANTEAFF.

There are many counts of this clonotype. The chain uses TRBV20-1 and TRBJ2-5; D tentatively reads TRBD1 or TRBD2 (5 bases each). This CDR3 is 14 amino acids long. V lost 5 bases and J lost 2, with 15 bases in between. From germline, CDR1 is DFQATT and CDR2 SNEGSKA (reference sequence). Here the CDR3 DNA reads TGCAGTGCTTTTGCCTTAGAGGGGCAAGAGACCCAGTACTTC. Translated: CSAFALEGQETQYF.

The J gene is TRBJ1-1, the V gene TRBV29-1; D perhaps matches TRBD1 (6 bases). The CDR3 is 14 residues long. V was clipped by 6 bases and J by 4 bases, with 18 bases between them. Per the germline V gene, CDR1 is SQVTM and CDR2 is ANQGSEA. Here the CDR3 DNA reads TGCAGCGTCTCCCGAGCGCGAGGGGGCACTGAAGCTTTCTTT. Amino acids: CSVSRARGGTEAFF.

Only a few counts were recorded for this clonotype. The V and J genes are TRBV4-3 and TRBJ2-1; D is possibly TRBD2 (7 bases). From germline, CDR1 is LGHNA and CDR2 YSLEER. The CDR3 loop spans 15 amino acids. V shed 4 bases and J shed 8 bases, with 18 bases lying between them. The CDR3 DNA is TGCGCCAGCAGCCTCCTAATACAAGGGGGGGATGAGCAGTTCTTC. Protein sequence: CASSLLIQGGDEQFF.

This clonotype turned up a few times. The V call is TRBV7-3, the J call TRBJ2-1; D perhaps matches TRBD2 (6 bases). The CDR3 has 17 residues. V shed 3 bases and J shed 0 bases, with 15 bases lying between them. Germline CDR1 is SGHTA and CDR2 is FQGTGA. CDR3 coding DNA: TGTGCCAGCAGCTTTAGGAGCGGGCCCGGCTCCTACAATGAGCAGTTCTTC. Translation gives CASSFRSGPGSYNEQFF. The full variable domain, completed using reference TRBV7-3 and TRBJ2-1, is GAGVSQTPSNKVTEKGKYVELRCDPISGHTALYWYRQSLGQGPEFLIYFQGTGAADDSGLPNDRFFAVRPEGSVSTLKIQRTERGDSAVYLCASSFRSGPGSYNEQFFGPGTRLTVL.